The clone carrying this TCR beta chain has more than one count but fewer than ten. Unique molecular identifiers were added to individual cDNA molecules. From the 5' RACE reads, TCRdb called clonotypes with MiXCR, one entry per CDR3 protein. The sample shows about 61,000 distinct CDR3 sequences, around 13% of them seen only once. This specimen belongs to a study of early T cells in non-severe SARS-CoV-2 infection. Germline trimming cut 7 bases from V and 1 base from J; bases unmatched to any gene: 12. The CDR3 is made up of 18 amino acids. CDR1 MNHNY and CDR2 SVGAGI come from the germline V gene (reference sequence).

The sequence came from an adult who was a healthcare worker with PCR-confirmed SARS-CoV-2 infection or an uninfected control (not recorded which). The donor label of this sample is uncertain. V and J are TRBV6-6 and TRBJ2-3; the match to TRBD1 covers 12 bases. The specimen was whole blood, collected at baseline. The DNA for the CDR3 is TGTGCCAGCATCTACGGGGGACAGGGGGCGCGGGGCACAGATACGCAGTATTTT. This codes for CASIYGGQGARGTDTQYF.